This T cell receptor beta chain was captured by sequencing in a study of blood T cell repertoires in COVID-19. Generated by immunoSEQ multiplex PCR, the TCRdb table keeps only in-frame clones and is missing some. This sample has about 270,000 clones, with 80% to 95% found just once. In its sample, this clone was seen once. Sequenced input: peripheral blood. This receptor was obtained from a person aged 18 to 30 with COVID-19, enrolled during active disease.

CDR3 nucleotides: TGTGCCAGCAGCCTCTCGGACAGCTCTGGACTAGCCGACACAGATACGCAGTATTTT. Translated: CASSLSDSSGLADTDTQYF. The chain employs TRBV4-2 and TRBJ2-3; 8 bases align to TRBD2. The CDR3 sequence is 19 residues long. J gave up 2 bases and V 4 bases, and 17 bases lay outside the gene matches. CDR1 is LGHNA and CDR2 is YNFKEQ in the germline V gene.